This T cell receptor beta chain was identified in a study of cytomegalovirus exposure and HLA in healthy donors. Regarding the study as a whole: As a later analysis showed, a missense DCLRE1C variant was linked to trimming of TCR beta V- and J-genes. Cytomegalovirus association was assigned to approximately 180 TCR beta chains.

The PCR made use of 60 Vbeta and 13 Jbeta primers. Generated by immunoSEQ multiplex PCR, the TCRdb table keeps only in-frame clones and is missing some. There are some 120,000 clones in the sample; approximately 15% occur only once, and 1.9% lies in the top ten. Turning to this clone: Its antigen is as yet unknown.

Germline loops: CDR1 MNHEY, CDR2 SVGAGI. This CDR3 is built from 15 residues. The junction had 3 bases not matched to a gene; V was cut back by 2 bases and J by 3 bases. This TCR derives from a woman aged 18-29 years in good health and CMV-seronegative. Sequencing was done on a sample of PBMCs. V gene TRBV6-5 combines with J gene TRBJ2-3; 9 nucleotides agree with TRBD1. The CDR3 nucleotides are TGTGCCAGCAGTTACGACAGGGGGAGGACAGATACGCAGTATTTT. Its translation: CASSYDRGRTDTQYF.